Below, 30 T cell receptor beta chains from the same sample are listed, as sequenced in a study of T cells in women clearing cervical HPV infection. Profiling relied on immunoSEQ multiplex PCR, and the TCRdb table lists in-frame clones only, not all of them. The table for this sample gives 20,000 to 25,000 clones. The specimen was blood buffy coat. These receptors were collected from a woman between 18 and 70 years old with a cervical HPV16 infection that either progressed to CIN3+ or cleared (not recorded which).

Partial CDR3 DNA: TGCGCCAGCGTTCCGGGACAGGGGCTTCCCTCGAGCACAGATACG. This gives the protein CASVPGQGLPSSTDT. The full CDR3 sequence reads CASVPGQGLPSSTDTQYF. The chain recombines TRBV5-1 with TRBJ2-3, with 10 bases aligning to TRBD1. The sequence runs out 3 residues before the end of the CDR3; the remainder is reconstructed from the germline J gene. V dropped 7 bases and J dropped 0; count of bases not matched to a gene: 14. Germline values: CDR1 SGHRS, CDR2 YFSETQ. The CDR3 extends over 18 amino acids.

Comments on this clone: A read error may produce the germline difference seen at one junction end. The missing CDR3 end, 3 residues past where the read stops, is filled in from the germline J gene. The rearrangement links TRBV7-3 to TRBJ2-1, with 7 bases identical to TRBD1. The CDR3 spans 16 residues. Germline lookup yields CDR1 SGHTA and CDR2 FQGTGA. This chain's CDR3 is CSSSLRGTEGYNEQFF. The CDR3 bases that were read are TGTTCCAGCAGCTTGAGGGGGACAGAGGGGTACAATGAG.

Comments on this clone: The missing CDR3 end, 3 residues past where the read stops, is filled in from the germline J gene. The chain employs TRBV5-1 and TRBJ2-7; D is perhaps TRBD2 (6 bases). Trimming removed 4 bases at V and 5 bases at J, with 13 bases between. This CDR3 has 13 amino acids. CDR1 is SGHRS, CDR2 YFSETQ, per germline. Incomplete CDR3 DNA: TGCGCCAGCAGCGGGGGGACGCAAGACGAG. Protein: CASSGGTQDE. The entire CDR3 sequence reads CASSGGTQDEQYF.

Note on this clone: The CDR3 end falls 3 residues outside the read, so it is completed with the germline J gene. This chain connects TRBV11-3 to TRBJ2-3, with D perhaps TRBD2 (6 bases). V lost 5 bases and J lost 4, with 13 bases in between. Germline CDR1 and CDR2: SGHNT and YENEEA. This CDR3 contains 14 residues. CDR3 amino acids: CASSPRTNSDTQYF. The CDR3 DNA, read in part, is TGTGCCAGCAGCCCAAGGACTAACTCAGATACG.

In regard to this clone: The read gets to within 3 residues of the CDR3 end, and the germline J gene fills in the rest. This chain uses TRBV7-9 with TRBJ1-1; D ambiguous. V shed 0 bases and J shed 6 bases, with 11 bases lying between them. CDR1 is SEHNR and CDR2 is FQNEAQ in the germline V gene (reference sequence). CDR3 size: 14 residues. The part of the CDR3 DNA that was read is TGTGCCAGCAGCTTAGCGGCGGGCGTTGCTGAA. The encoded protein is CASSLAAGVAE. The complete CDR3 reads CASSLAAGVAEAFF.

As for this clone: Sequencing ends 3 residues short of the CDR3 end; the germline J gene provides the rest. The genes are TRBV7-3 and TRBJ2-7; 8 nucleotides agree with TRBD2. Trimming removed 2 bases from V and 4 bases from J; junction bases left unmatched: 7. The CDR3 covers 15 residues. Germline V CDR1 and CDR2: SGHTA, FQGTGA. CDR3 DNA, as far as it was read: TGTGCCAGCAGCTTACGAGCGGGAGCTAGATACGAG. This gives the protein CASSLRAGARYE. The whole CDR3 protein is CASSLRAGARYEQYF.

A remark on this clone: The read halts 3 residues ahead of the CDR3 end, with the missing end drawn from the germline J gene. The chain is built from TRBV7-8 and TRBJ2-5; 10 nucleotides line up with TRBD2. V trimming: 1 base; J trimming: 7 bases; junction bases outside the gene matches: 3. From germline, CDR1 is SGHVS and CDR2 FQNEAQ. The CDR3 covers 14 residues. The covered CDR3 bases are TGTGCCAGCAGCTTAGGCGCTAGCGGGGGGACC. Residues: CASSLGASGGT. In full, the CDR3 is CASSLGASGGTQYF.

Comments on this clone: Read data end 3 residues before the CDR3 end; the end is taken from the germline J gene. The chain has TRBV18 and TRBJ2-7; unclear D gene. The CDR3 sequence is 14 residues long. Between the trimmed V and J ends, which lost 3 bases and 1 base, there was a span of 10 bases. Germline CDR1 KGHSH, CDR2 LQKENI. The CDR3 is CASSPLSRSYEQYF. Incomplete CDR3 DNA: TGTGCCAGCTCACCCCTCTCGAGGTCCTACGAG.

Concerning this clone: From the germline J gene comes the end of the CDR3, since the read stops 3 residues before it. The genes are TRBV7-6 and TRBJ1-1; D call uncertain. Germline V gives CDR1 SGHVS, CDR2 FNYEAQ. The V end was cut by 5 bases, the J end by 0 bases, with 7 bases between. This CDR3 spans 13 amino acids. CDR3 DNA (partial): TGTGCCAGCAGCAAAGACATGAACACTGAA. It yields the protein CASSKDMNTE. The complete CDR3 reads CASSKDMNTEAFF.

Comments on this clone: With the read ending 3 residues before the CDR3 end, the germline J gene is used to fill in that end. This rearrangement joins TRBV19 to TRBJ2-7; 9 nucleotides agree with TRBD2. The CDR3 contains 14 residues. V shed 5 bases, J shed 4 bases, and the junction held 6 bases outside the gene matches. Germline V gives CDR1 LNHDA, CDR2 SQIVND (reference sequence). CDR3 bases read: TGTGCCAGTAGTTCTTCGGGACTAGCTTACGAG. Protein: CASSSSGLAYE. The full CDR3 is CASSSSGLAYEQYF.

In regard to this clone: The read ends 3 residues early relative to the CDR3; the germline J gene fills the gap. The chain carries TRBV19 and TRBJ2-1, with a possible D match to TRBD1 (5 bases). Trimming shortened V by 1 base and J by 5 bases, and 6 bases separated the two germline ends. Germline CDR1 LNHDA, CDR2 SQIVND (reference sequence). The CDR3 runs 13 residues. The CDR3 is CASSIGQNNEQFF. Incomplete CDR3 DNA: TGTGCCAGTAGTATAGGACAGAACAATGAG.

On this clone: From the germline J gene comes the end of the CDR3, since the read stops 3 residues before it. The V gene is TRBV12-3 or TRBV12-4, the J gene TRBJ2-2; 10 bases line up with TRBD2. V was clipped by 5 bases and J by 5 bases; unmatched bases: 14. The CDR3 consists of 18 residues. This CDR3 is CASSPRTSGTRGTGELFF. CDR3 DNA (partial): TGTGCCAGCAGTCCCCGGACTAGCGGAACCAGGGGGACCGGGGAG.

With respect to this clone: The DNA ends 3 residues before the CDR3 does, and the rest of the CDR3 is filled in from the germline J gene. The J gene is TRBJ2-1, the V gene TRBV5-6, with TRBD1 matching 7 bases. V lost 2 bases and J lost 9; bases outside the gene matches: 8. This CDR3 has 14 residues. From germline, CDR1 is SGHDT and CDR2 YYEEEE. The CDR3 here is CASSLQGPASEQFF. Incomplete CDR3 DNA: TGTGCCAGCAGCTTACAGGGGCCCGCTAGTGAG.

Remarks on this clone: The read ends 3 residues before the CDR3 terminus; that terminus is restored from the germline J gene. The chain carries TRBV4-1 and TRBJ2-7, with 11 positions matching TRBD2. The CDR3 consists of 14 residues. Germline CDR1 MGHRA, CDR2 YSYEKL. J lost 3 bases, V lost 3 bases, and 1 base had no gene match. CDR3 residues: CASSHGLAGYEQYF. The DNA read from the CDR3 is TGCGCCAGCAGCCACGGACTAGCGGGCTACGAG.

CDR3 bases read: TGCAGTGCTAGAGTTCCCGTAGCGGGAGAGGCCTACGAG. Translation: CSARVPVAGEAYE. The CDR3 in full is CSARVPVAGEAYEQYF. This chain joins TRBV20-1 and TRBJ2-7; TRBD2 matches at 9 bases. The CDR3 end falls 3 residues outside the read, so it is completed with the germline J gene. CDR1 and CDR2 from the germline V gene are DFQATT and SNEGSKA (reference sequence). V was clipped by 1 base and J by 2 bases; unmatched bases: 9. The CDR3 loop spans 16 amino acids.

A word on this clone: The read finishes 3 residues shy of the CDR3 end, and the germline J gene is used to complete it. The chain combines TRBV19 with TRBJ2-7; D is possibly TRBD2 (6 bases). Germline V gene data show CDR1 as LNHDA and CDR2 as SQIVND (reference sequence). Trimming shortened V by 7 bases and J by 5 bases, and 15 bases separated the two germline ends. The CDR3 has 13 residues. CDR3 residues: CASIGRGVHEQYF. CDR3 DNA, as far as it was read: TGTGCCAGTATCGGGCGGGGAGTCCACGAG. The full variable domain, completed using reference TRBV19 and TRBJ2-7, is DGGITQSPKYLFRKEGQNVTLSCEQNLNHDAMYWYRQDPGQGLRLIYYSQIVNDFQKGDIAEGYSVSREKKESFPLTVTSAQKNPTAFYLCASIGRGVHEQYFGPGTRLTVT.

Concerning this clone: The CDR3 is cut off 3 residues early in the read; its end comes from the germline J gene. The chain joins TRBV7-2 to TRBJ2-5; D is uncertain. The germline gives CDR1 SGHTA, CDR2 FQGNSA. Deletions cut 0 bases from V and 4 bases from J, with 6 bases between. The CDR3 runs 13 residues. The CDR3 loop is CASSLATAETQYF. The CDR3 bases that were read are TGTGCCAGCAGCTTAGCGACTGCAGAGACC.

As for this clone: The read falls 3 residues short of the CDR3 end, and the missing part is taken from the germline J gene. This chain connects TRBV5-4 to TRBJ1-1, with D tentatively TRBD1 (6 bases). This CDR3 has 15 amino acids. Trimming removed 1 base from V and 2 bases from J, with 12 bases in between. Germline values: CDR1 SGHNT, CDR2 YYREEE (reference sequence). Incomplete CDR3 DNA: TGTGCCAGCAGCTTGCCCAAACAGGGTAACACTGAA. Protein: CASSLPKQGNTE. The full CDR3 sequence reads CASSLPKQGNTEAFF.

About this clone: The read halts 3 residues ahead of the CDR3 end, with the missing end drawn from the germline J gene. The chain joins TRBV11-2 to TRBJ2-7, with TRBD2 identical over 12 bases. Germline V gene data show CDR1 as SGHAT and CDR2 as FQNNGV. CDR3 size: 15 residues. J was trimmed by 3 bases and V by 5 bases; bases with no gene match: 5. CDR3 region: CASSVTSGGFYEQYF. Partial CDR3 DNA: TGTGCCAGCAGCGTGACTAGCGGGGGTTTCTACGAG.

A note on this clone: The read falls 3 residues short of the CDR3 end, and the missing part is taken from the germline J gene. V is TRBV20-1 and J is TRBJ2-5; TRBD2 matches at 11 bases. V shed 3 bases and J 5 bases; nucleotides not matched to a gene: 8. The germline V gene encodes CDR1 DFQATT and CDR2 SNEGSKA (reference sequence). The CDR3 is 15 residues long. The CDR3 here is CSASTTSGSRETQYF. The covered CDR3 bases are TGCAGTGCTAGTACCACTAGCGGGAGTAGGGAGACC.

As concerns this clone: Read sequence stops 3 residues before the CDR3 end, and the germline J gene provides the missing end. V usage is TRBV6-2 or TRBV6-3 and J usage is TRBJ1-1; D is unresolved. The germline gives CDR1 MNHEY, CDR2 SVGEGT. The CDR3 totals 11 residues. The CDR3 DNA, read in part, is TGTGCCAGCAGTGACGACTTGAGA. As protein: CASSDDLR. The whole CDR3 reads CASSDDLRAFF.

For this clone: The read ends 3 residues early relative to the CDR3; the germline J gene fills the gap. The chain uses TRBV20-1 and TRBJ1-2; tentative D call: TRBD1 (6 bases). V was pared by 1 base and J by 6 bases, with 18 bases between. The CDR3 is 15 amino acids. Per the germline V gene, CDR1 is DFQATT and CDR2 is SNEGSKA (reference sequence). CDR3 sequence reads: CSARVGFTGIDGYTF. The sequenced CDR3 bases are TGCAGTGCTAGAGTTGGGTTTACAGGGATCGATGGC.

In regard to this clone: The read finishes 3 residues shy of the CDR3 end, and the germline J gene is used to complete it. V and J are TRBV20-1 and TRBJ2-6, with D possibly TRBD1 on 6 matching bases. This CDR3 is built from 15 residues. Germline CDR1 DFQATT, CDR2 SNEGSKA (reference sequence). Trimming cost V 0 bases and J 4 bases, with 10 bases left between them. The part of the CDR3 DNA that was read is TGCAGTGCTAGAGAGGGGGCTTCAGGGGCCAACGTC. Amino acids: CSAREGASGANV. The CDR3 in its entirety is CSAREGASGANVLTF.

As concerns this clone: The read falls 3 residues short of the CDR3 end, and the missing part is taken from the germline J gene. This rearrangement joins TRBV10-2 to TRBJ2-4; no definite D call. CDR1 and CDR2 from the germline V gene are WSHSY and SAAADI. The CDR3 loop spans 14 amino acids. The V end was cut by 6 bases, the J end by 0 bases, with 9 bases between. The CDR3 loop reads CASRTLLAKNIQYF. The sequenced part of the CDR3 DNA is TGCGCCAGCAGGACACTTCTAGCCAAAAACATT.

In regard to this clone: The CDR3 end is not reached by the read, which stops 3 residues before it; the germline J gene fills it in. This chain connects TRBV19 to TRBJ2-4; tentatively, D is TRBD1 (5 bases). CDR3 length: 16 residues. Germline V gene sequence: CDR1 LNHDA, CDR2 SQIVND (reference sequence). This CDR3 is CASNPHLRQGSYGQYF. The CDR3 bases that were read are TGTGCCAGTAACCCACACCTCCGGCAGGGATCATATGGT. Together with reference TRBV19 and TRBJ2-4, the CDR3 gives the full variable domain: DGGITQSPKYLFRKEGQNVTLSCEQNLNHDAMYWYRQDPGQGLRLIYYSQIVNDFQKGDIAEGYSVSREKKESFPLTVTSAQKNPTAFYLCASNPHLRQGSYGQYFGAGTRLSVL.

With regard to this clone: The sequence runs out 3 residues before the end of the CDR3; the remainder is reconstructed from the germline J gene. This chain connects TRBV20-1 to TRBJ1-2; D perhaps matches TRBD1 (6 bases). The CDR3 totals 12 residues. The V end was cut by 6 bases, the J end by 3 bases, with 11 bases between. Germline V lookup: CDR1 DFQATT, CDR2 SNEGSKA (reference sequence). Partial CDR3 DNA: TGCAGTGCGGTTAAGGGGGACTATGGC. Its translation: CSAVKGDYG. From start to end, the CDR3 is CSAVKGDYGYTF.

With regard to this clone: The read halts 3 residues ahead of the CDR3 end, with the missing end drawn from the germline J gene. The genes are TRBV2 and TRBJ2-2; 12 bases line up with TRBD2. The CDR3 is 15 residues long. Germline values: CDR1 SNHLY, CDR2 FYNNEI. Unmatched junction bases numbered 6, after V lost 7 bases and J lost 6 bases. Partial CDR3 DNA: TGTGCCAGCACGGATCTAGCGGGAGGGGCCGGGGAG. The encoded protein is CASTDLAGGAGE. The full-length CDR3 reads as CASTDLAGGAGELFF.

In the case of this clone: The read gets to within 3 residues of the CDR3 end, and the germline J gene fills in the rest. The chain links TRBV18 to TRBJ1-1, with a possible D match to TRBD1 (5 bases). The germline CDR1 and CDR2 sequences are KGHSH and LQKENI. V lost 3 bases and J lost 1, with 9 bases in between. This CDR3 contains 14 residues. The part of the CDR3 DNA that was read is TGTGCCAGCTCACCGCGAGGGGCGAACACTGAA. Translating it yields CASSPRGANTE. The full CDR3 protein reads CASSPRGANTEAFF. Looking up the rest from reference TRBV18 and TRBJ1-1 gives the full variable domain: NAGVMQNPRHLVRRRGQEARLRCSPMKGHSHVYWYRQLPEEGLKFMVYLQKENIIDESGMPKERFSAEFPKEGPSILRIQQVVRGDSAAYFCASSPRGANTEAFFGQGTRLTVV.

As regards this clone: Read sequence stops 3 residues before the CDR3 end, and the germline J gene provides the missing end. The chain is built from TRBV20-1 and TRBJ2-7; TRBD2 is a possible D gene (7 bases). Germline V gene data show CDR1 as DFQATT and CDR2 as SNEGSKA (reference sequence). The CDR3 sequence is 12 residues long. Trimming shortened V by 2 bases and J by 3 bases, and 8 bases separated the two germline ends. The part of the CDR3 DNA that was read is TGCAGTGCTAGAAGGGGGGGCTACGAG. Translated, it gives CSARRGGYE. The whole CDR3 sequence is CSARRGGYEQYF.

Details on this clone: The CDR3 is cut off 3 residues early in the read; its end comes from the germline J gene. This chain links TRBV30 with TRBJ1-4, with D unresolved. The V end lost 2 bases, the J end lost 3 bases, and 4 bases lay between the germline ends. The CDR3 covers 12 residues. Germline V gene sequence: CDR1 GTSNPN, CDR2 SVGIG (reference sequence). The CDR3 here is CAWSLSNEKLFF. The CDR3 bases that were read are TGTGCCTGGAGTCTATCTAATGAAAAA.